The 19 T cell receptor beta chains below were found in one sample sequenced in a study of T cell responses to AZD1222 COVID-19 vaccine. Clones were sequenced by immunoSEQ multiplex PCR, and TCRdb holds only the in-frame ones, with some missing. The sample records more than 150,000 clones, 80% to 90% being singletons. Sequencing was performed on peripheral blood, taken on day 0 of AZD1222 vaccination. The origin of the receptors is an adult in good health.

This chain joins TRBV9 and TRBJ2-7; 10 bases fit TRBD2. Unmatched junction bases numbered 10, after V lost 5 bases and J lost 5 bases. Germline assignment: CDR1 SGDLS and CDR2 YYNGEE. The length of the CDR3 is 15 residues. The DNA of the CDR3 is TGTGCCAGCAGAAGGACTAGCGGCCCTAGAGACGAGCAGTACTTC. Translated, it gives CASRRTSGPRDEQYF.

This clone was detected only a few times. This rearrangement joins TRBV19 to TRBJ2-5, with D maybe TRBD1 (5 bases). CDR1 and CDR2 (germline): LNHDA, SQIVND (reference sequence). The CDR3 contains 13 residues. The ends were cut back, 2 bases at V and 5 bases at J, with 9 bases in the middle. The CDR3 bases are TGTGCCAGTAGTATAAGCAGGGATGAGACCCAGTACTTC. The encoded protein is CASSISRDETQYF.

The chain couples TRBV30 to TRBJ2-7; 7 bases fit TRBD1. Germline V gene data show CDR1 as GTSNPN and CDR2 as SVGIG (reference sequence). This CDR3 is built from 12 residues. Losses at the gene ends were 5 bases for V and 6 bases for J; bases not matched to a gene: 7. The CDR3 loop reads CAWGGPGGEQYF. The CDR3 DNA follows: TGTGCCTGGGGGGGACCAGGGGGCGAGCAGTACTTC.

This clone turned up a few times. The rearrangement uses TRBV10-2 and TRBJ1-5, with 9 bases that match TRBD1. The V segment lost 9 bases and the J segment 5 bases; nucleotides outside the gene matches: 5. Germline lookup yields CDR1 WSHSY and CDR2 SAAADI. This CDR3 is built from 13 residues. CDR3 DNA: TGCGCCAGTTCCCGGGACAGGGATCAGCCCCAGCATTTT. This gives the protein CASSRDRDQPQHF.

The chain combines TRBV11-2 with TRBJ2-3, with TRBD1 matching over 8 bases. The CDR3 consists of 17 residues. With V trimmed by 0 bases and J by 3 bases, 8 bases remained unmatched. Germline values: CDR1 SGHAT, CDR2 FQNNGV. The CDR3 sequence: CASSLDNQGAMTDTQYF. The CDR3 DNA reads TGTGCCAGCAGCTTAGATAACCAGGGGGCTATGACAGATACGCAGTATTTT.

The chain recombines TRBV5-4 with TRBJ2-7; 9 bases fit TRBD1. With V trimmed by 3 bases and J by 6 bases, 7 bases remained unmatched. CDR3 length equals 14 residues. CDR1 is SGHNT and CDR2 is YYREEE in the germline V gene (reference sequence). The CDR3 DNA reads as TGTGCCAGCAGCTCGCCGGGACAGGGTTTCGAGCAGTACTTC. It specifies CASSSPGQGFEQYF.

The V and J genes are TRBV2 and TRBJ2-7, with 9 bases matching TRBD1. Trimming at V came to 6 bases and at J to 4 bases, leaving 7 bases not matched to a gene. Germline lookup yields CDR1 SNHLY and CDR2 FYNNEI. This CDR3 is 14 amino acids long. CDR3: CASSDRGALYEQYF. As DNA, the CDR3 is TGTGCCAGCAGCGACAGGGGGGCCTTATACGAGCAGTACTTC. The whole variable domain, remainder taken from reference TRBV2 and TRBJ2-7, is EPEVTQTPSHQVTQMGQEVILRCVPISNHLYFYWYRQILGQKVEFLVSFYNNEISEKSEIFDDQFSVERPDGSNFTLKIRSTKLEDSAMYFCASSDRGALYEQYFGPGTRLTVT.

This rearrangement joins TRBV7-6 to TRBJ2-7; 13 nucleotides agree with TRBD2. Germline-derived CDR1 and CDR2 are SGHVS and FNYEAQ. The CDR3 extends over 15 amino acids. Unmatched junction bases numbered 3, after V lost 5 bases and J lost 2 bases. The chain's CDR3 is CASSLTSGGPYEQYF. The CDR3 DNA follows: TGTGCCAGCAGCCTGACTAGCGGGGGGCCCTACGAGCAGTACTTC.

This clone was picked up one time. The chain employs TRBV6-5 and TRBJ2-1; D may correspond to TRBD1 or TRBD2 (5 bases each). Germline-derived CDR1 and CDR2 are MNHEY and SVGAGI. This CDR3 spans 15 amino acids. V shed 5 bases and J shed 0 bases, with 11 bases lying between them. This chain's CDR3 is CASSRDQSSYNEQFF. CDR3 nucleotides: TGTGCCAGCAGTCGGGACCAAAGCTCCTACAATGAGCAGTTCTTC.

This clone was counted a single time. CDR3 DNA sequence: TGTGCCAGCACTTCCGCAGGGCGCAGAACTAACTATGGCTACACCTTC. It encodes CASTSAGRRTNYGYTF. The chain is built from TRBV2 and TRBJ1-2; TRBD1 is a possible D gene (5 bases). V gave up 7 bases and J gave up 0 bases, with 18 bases separating them. This CDR3 contains 16 residues. The germline gives CDR1 SNHLY, CDR2 FYNNEI.

The chain has TRBV6-5 and TRBJ2-7, with no clear D. The CDR3 length is 14 residues. V lost 5 bases to trimming and J lost 5 bases, with 16 bases between them. Germline lookup yields CDR1 MNHEY and CDR2 SVGAGI. For the CDR3, the DNA is TGTGCCAGCAGTCAGACATTTTCAAACGACGAGCAGTACTTC. Translation gives CASSQTFSNDEQYF.

The chain combines TRBV9 with TRBJ2-5; D perhaps matches TRBD2 (5 bases). The CDR3 length is 16 residues. Trimming took 0 bases from V and 1 from J, leaving 13 bases between them. Germline CDR1 and CDR2: SGDLS and YYNGEE. The CDR3 spells CASSVALERSQETQYF. For the CDR3, the DNA is TGTGCCAGCAGCGTAGCCCTTGAGCGGAGCCAAGAGACCCAGTACTTC.

This rearrangement joins TRBV6-1 to TRBJ2-3; D is ambiguous. The V end lost 4 bases, the J end lost 2 bases, and 22 bases lay between the germline ends. The CDR3 runs to 18 residues. In germline, CDR1 is MNHNS, CDR2 SASEGT. The DNA for the CDR3 is TGTGCCAGCAGTGCGCAAATGGGGTTCGGCGGTCACACAGATACGCAGTATTTT. It translates to CASSAQMGFGGHTDTQYF.

The chain recombines TRBV10-3 with TRBJ1-1, with TRBD1 identical over 9 bases. The CDR3 contains 17 residues. The junction had 12 bases not matched to a gene; V was cut back by 3 bases and J by 4 bases. Germline CDR1 and CDR2: ENHRY and SYGVKD. The CDR3 DNA sequence: TGTGCCATCAGTGACGCCGGGACAGGGTTTTTAGGCACTGAAGCTTTCTTT. Its protein product is CAISDAGTGFLGTEAFF.

The chain uses TRBV11-2 and TRBJ2-7, with D tentatively TRBD1 (6 bases). The CDR3 runs to 14 residues. V was clipped by 0 bases and J by 5 bases, with 11 bases between them. Germline assignment: CDR1 SGHAT and CDR2 FQNNGV. In nucleotides, the CDR3 is TGTGCCAGCAGCTTAGATCAGGGGACCGACGAGCAGTACTTC. Translation: CASSLDQGTDEQYF.

V gene TRBV5-6 combines with J gene TRBJ2-3; the D is unclear. V gave up 3 bases and J gave up 6 bases, with 14 bases separating them. Germline CDR1 SGHDT, CDR2 YYEEEE. The CDR3 contains 14 residues. The CDR3 sequence: CASSWGSESDTQYF. The DNA of the CDR3 is TGTGCCAGCAGCTGGGGATCTGAGTCGGATACGCAGTATTTT.

This chain uses TRBV7-2 with TRBJ1-2; a possible D gene is TRBD1 (6 bases). The germline CDR1 and CDR2 sequences are SGHTA and FQGNSA. V gave up 7 bases and J gave up 4 bases, with 16 bases separating them. CDR3 size: 14 residues. CDR3 in amino acids: CASTQQGSGYGYTF. The CDR3 DNA reads as TGTGCCAGCACCCAACAGGGTTCCGGCTATGGCTACACCTTC.

The chain joins TRBV12-5 to TRBJ2-5; 7 positions agree with TRBD2. The CDR3 sequence is 16 residues long. With V trimmed by 1 base and J by 5 bases, 10 bases remained unmatched. Germline V gene sequence: CDR1 LGHNT, CDR2 FRNRAP. CDR3: CASGLGSGLVGETQYF. CDR3 sequence (DNA): TGTGCTAGTGGTTTGGGGTCCGGACTAGTAGGCGAGACCCAGTACTTC.

This chain connects TRBV7-2 to TRBJ2-6, with no clear D. Trimming left V 4 bases short and J 0 bases short, with 7 bases between. This CDR3 is 15 amino acids long. The germline CDR1 and CDR2 sequences are SGHTA and FQGNSA. CDR3 in amino acids: CASSSPGSGANVLTF. Written as DNA, the CDR3 is TGTGCCAGCAGCTCCCCAGGCTCTGGGGCCAACGTCCTGACTTTC.